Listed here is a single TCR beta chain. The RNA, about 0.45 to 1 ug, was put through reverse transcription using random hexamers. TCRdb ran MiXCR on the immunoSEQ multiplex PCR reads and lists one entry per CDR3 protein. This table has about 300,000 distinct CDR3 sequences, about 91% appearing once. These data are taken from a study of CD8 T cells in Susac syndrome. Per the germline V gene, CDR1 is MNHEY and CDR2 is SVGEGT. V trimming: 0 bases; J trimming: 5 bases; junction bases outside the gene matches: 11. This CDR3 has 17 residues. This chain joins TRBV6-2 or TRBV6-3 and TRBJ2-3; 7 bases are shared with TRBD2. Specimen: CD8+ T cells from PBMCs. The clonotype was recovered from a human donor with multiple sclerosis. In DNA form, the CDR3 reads TGTGCCAGCAGTTACTCAAGGCTAGCGGTGGGGAGAGATACGCAGTATTTT. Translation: CASSYSRLAVGRDTQYF.